This TCR beta chain was captured in a study of cytomegalovirus exposure and HLA in healthy donors. With 60 Vbeta and 13 Jbeta primers, the PCR was carried out. TCRdb's copy holds only in-frame clones and misses some; the assay was immunoSEQ multiplex PCR. The sample records nearly 110,000 clones, 77% being singletons. CDR1 and CDR2 (germline): MNHNY, SVGAGI (reference sequence). Trimming shortened V by 7 bases and J by 11 bases, and 20 bases separated the two germline ends. CDR3 length equals 13 residues. Study findings and constraints: The study labeled 150 or so TCR beta chains cytomegalovirus-associated. Later on, an analysis showed TCR association rates differing by HLA locus, with DRB1 the most and HLA-C the fewest. Relative to equally common others, HLA-associated TCR beta chains showed greater clonal expansion in a later analysis. A missense variant in DCLRE1C was later tied to TCR beta V- and J-gene trimming.

This clone appeared once. The antigen is not known. Sequences were obtained from PBMCs. V and J are TRBV6-6 and TRBJ1-1; D remains ambiguous. The TCR originated in a male donor in good health and CMV-seronegative. CDR3 loop: CASIEGGNGVAFF. As DNA, the CDR3 is TGTGCCAGCATCGAGGGAGGGAACGGGGTTGCTTTCTTT.